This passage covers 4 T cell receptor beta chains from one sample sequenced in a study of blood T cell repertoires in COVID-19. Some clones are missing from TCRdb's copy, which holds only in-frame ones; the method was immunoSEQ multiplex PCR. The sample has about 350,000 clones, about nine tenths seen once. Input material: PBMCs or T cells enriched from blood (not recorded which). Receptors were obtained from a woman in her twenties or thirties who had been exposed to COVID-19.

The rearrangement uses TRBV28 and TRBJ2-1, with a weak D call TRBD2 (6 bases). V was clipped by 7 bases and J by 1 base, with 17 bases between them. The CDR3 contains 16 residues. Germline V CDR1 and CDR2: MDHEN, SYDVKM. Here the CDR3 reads CASNSQTAGSYNEQFF. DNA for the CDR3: TGTGCCAGCAACTCACAGACGGCGGGATCCTACAATGAGCAGTTCTTC.

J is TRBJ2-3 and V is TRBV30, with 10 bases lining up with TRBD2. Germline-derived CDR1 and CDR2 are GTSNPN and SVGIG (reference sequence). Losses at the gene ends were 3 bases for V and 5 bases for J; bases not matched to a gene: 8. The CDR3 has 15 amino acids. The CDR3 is CAWSPIRLAGDTQYF. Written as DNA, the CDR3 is TGTGCCTGGAGCCCCATACGACTAGCGGGAGATACGCAGTATTTT. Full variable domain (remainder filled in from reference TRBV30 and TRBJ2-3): SQTIHQWPATLVQPVGSPLSLECTVEGTSNPNLYWYRQAAGRGLQLLFYSVGIGQISSEVPQNLSASRPQDRQFILSSKKLLLSDSGFYLCAWSPIRLAGDTQYFGPGTRLTVL.

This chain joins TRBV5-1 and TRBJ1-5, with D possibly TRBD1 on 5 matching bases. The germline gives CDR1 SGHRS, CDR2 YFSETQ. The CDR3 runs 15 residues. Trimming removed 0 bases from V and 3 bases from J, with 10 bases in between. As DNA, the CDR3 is TGCGCCAGCAGCTTGGCGGGGGATATCAATCAGCCCCAGCATTTT. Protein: CASSLAGDINQPQHF.

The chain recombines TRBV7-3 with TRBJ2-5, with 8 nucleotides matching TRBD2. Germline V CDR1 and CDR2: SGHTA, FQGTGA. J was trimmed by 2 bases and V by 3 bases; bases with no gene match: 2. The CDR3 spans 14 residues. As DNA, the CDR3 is TGTGCCAGCAGCTTGGGGACTAGTCAAGAGACCCAGTACTTC. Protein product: CASSLGTSQETQYF.